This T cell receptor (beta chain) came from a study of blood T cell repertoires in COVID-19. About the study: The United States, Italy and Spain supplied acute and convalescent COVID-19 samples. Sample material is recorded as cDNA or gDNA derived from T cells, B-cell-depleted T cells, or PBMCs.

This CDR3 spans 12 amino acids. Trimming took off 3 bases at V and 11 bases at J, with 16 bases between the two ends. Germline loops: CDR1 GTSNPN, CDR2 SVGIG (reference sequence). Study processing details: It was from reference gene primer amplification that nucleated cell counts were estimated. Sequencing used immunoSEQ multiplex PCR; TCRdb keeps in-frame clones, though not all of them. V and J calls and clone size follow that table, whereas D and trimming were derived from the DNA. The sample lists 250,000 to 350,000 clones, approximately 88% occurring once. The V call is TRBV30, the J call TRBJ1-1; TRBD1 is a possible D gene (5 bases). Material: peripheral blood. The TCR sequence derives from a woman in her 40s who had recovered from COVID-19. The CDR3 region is CAWSIVGLGAFF. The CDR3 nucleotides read TGTGCCTGGAGCATTGTGGGGCTCGGGGCTTTCTTT.